The rows below give T cell receptor beta chains drawn from one sample of a study of cytomegalovirus exposure and HLA in healthy donors. Using immunoSEQ multiplex PCR, the repertoire was profiled, and TCRdb retains in-frame clones only, with some absent. The table records about 160,000 clones, about three quarters of them present only once. Source material: PBMCs. The origin of the receptors is a woman younger than 45 in good health and CMV-seronegative. The CDR3 runs from the conserved cysteine through the conserved F or W. A D gene is named only where the DNA matches it firmly. Where a row states a size, it is once, few, many or the class of an expanded clone; other rows omit it.

clone_size j_call v_call d_call cdr3_length cdr3_aa cdr3_nt
few TRBJ2-1 TRBV6-5 TRBD1 14 CASSYTDRGNEQFF TGTGCCAGCAGTTACACTGACAGGGGCAATGAGCAGTTCTTC
once TRBJ1-1 TRBV11-3 . 13 CASSLREGTEAFF TGTGCCAGCAGCTTACGGGAAGGGACTGAAGCTTTCTTT
. TRBJ2-1 TRBV19 . 13 CASSIEVRNEQFF TGTGCCAGTAGTATAGAGGTACGGAATGAGCAGTTCTTC
. TRBJ2-1 TRBV27 TRBD2 17 CASSLGGGVSSYNEQFF TGTGCCAGCAGCCTTGGCGGGGGGGTAAGCTCCTACAATGAGCAGTTCTTC
. TRBJ1-2 TRBV4-3 . 15 CASSQVINIRYGYTF TGCGCCAGCAGCCAAGTCATAAACATCCGCTATGGCTACACCTTC
. TRBJ2-5 TRBV2 TRBD2 15 CASSSRREVGETQYF TGTGCCAGCAGTTCTAGGCGGGAGGTTGGAGAGACCCAGTACTTC
. TRBJ1-1 TRBV2 TRBD1 12 CASSKLGQGAFF TGTGCCAGCAGCAAACTGGGACAGGGTGCTTTCTTT
. TRBJ2-3 TRBV29-1 . 10 CSVARDTQYF TGCAGCGTAGCCCGAGATACGCAGTATTTT
. TRBJ2-1 TRBV29-1 . 11 CSVEFRDQQFF TGCAGCGTTGAGTTCAGGGATCAGCAGTTCTTC
few TRBJ2-7 TRBV7-2 . 11 CASSLLSEQYF TGTGCCAGCAGCCTCCTCTCCGAGCAGTACTTC
. TRBJ2-7 TRBV28 . 13 CASSLIRSYEQYF TGTGCCAGCAGTCTTATTCGGAGCTACGAGCAGTACTTC
. TRBJ2-2 TRBV5-1 . 13 CASSSQGGGELFF TGCGCCAGCAGCTCTCAGGGCGGCGGGGAGCTGTTTTTT
few TRBJ1-2 TRBV7-2 . 15 CASSLGHVITDGYTF TGTGCCAGCAGCTTGGGACACGTCATTACAGATGGCTACACCTTC
. TRBJ2-5 TRBV2 TRBD1 15 CASSEGQGKWETQYF TGTGCCAGCAGTGAGGGACAGGGCAAATGGGAGACCCAGTACTTC
. TRBJ1-1 TRBV18 TRBD1 13 CASSPRDSTEAFF TGTGCCAGCTCACCTCGGGACAGCACTGAAGCTTTCTTT
. TRBJ2-2 TRBV5-6 TRBD2 15 CASSAGTGGVGELFF TGTGCCAGCAGCGCGGGGACGGGGGGTGTCGGGGAGCTGTTTTTT
few TRBJ1-4 TRBV6-6 . 12 CASSYPGEKLFF TGTGCCAGCAGTTATCCGGGGGAAAAACTGTTTTTT
. TRBJ2-1 TRBV9 TRBD1 16 CASSVLLTGAYNEQFF TGTGCCAGCAGCGTTCTTCTGACAGGGGCCTACAATGAGCAGTTCTTC
. TRBJ1-5 TRBV21-1 . 16 CASSRGAPPRPQPQHF TGTGCCAGCAGCAGGGGAGCCCCACCACGCCCTCAGCCCCAGCATTTT
once TRBJ1-2 TRBV6-1 . 12 CASSETPGGYTF TGTGCCAGCAGTGAAACCCCCGGGGGCTACACCTTC
. TRBJ2-5 TRBV7-3 TRBD1 14 CASSLTGQAETQYF TGTGCCAGCAGCTTAACGGGACAGGCGGAGACCCAGTACTTC
. TRBJ2-5 TRBV4-3 . 15 CASSHASAAGETQYF TGCGCCAGCAGCCACGCTAGCGCCGCTGGAGAGACCCAGTACTTC
. TRBJ2-7 TRBV28 . 16 CASSFSLASLTYEQYF TGTGCCAGCAGTTTTTCCTTGGCTAGCCTGACCTACGAGCAGTACTTC
. TRBJ2-7 TRBV5-4 . 13 CASSLDETYEQYF TGTGCCAGCAGCTTGGACGAGACCTACGAGCAGTACTTC
. TRBJ1-4 TRBV27 . 14 CASSTGGSSEKLFF TGTGCCAGCAGTACCGGGGGGAGTAGTGAAAAACTGTTTTTT
. TRBJ2-2 TRBV4-1 . 15 CASSQESGYTGELFF TGCGCCAGCAGCCAAGAGAGCGGGTACACCGGGGAGCTGTTTTTT
few TRBJ2-7 TRBV5-4 TRBD2 15 CASSLPGTSSYEQYF TGTGCCAGCAGTTTACCCGGGACTAGTTCCTACGAGCAGTACTTC
. TRBJ1-1 TRBV4-2 . 16 CASSLGEGTLNTEAFF TGTGCCAGCAGCCTCGGAGAGGGCACCTTGAACACTGAAGCTTTCTTT
. TRBJ2-1 TRBV9 TRBD1 15 CASSVAGTGEGEQFF TGTGCCAGCAGCGTAGCGGGGACAGGGGAGGGTGAGCAGTTCTTC
. TRBJ1-1 TRBV18 . 13 CASSPSGDTEAFF TGTGCCAGCTCACCCTCGGGGGACACTGAAGCTTTCTTT
. TRBJ2-7 TRBV19 . 15 CASSSGVGRTYEQYF TGTGCCAGTAGTTCAGGGGTAGGCAGGACCTACGAGCAGTACTTC
few TRBJ1-4 TRBV7-7 . 15 CASSPGLTANEKLFF TGTGCCAGCAGCCCGGGGTTGACGGCTAATGAAAAACTGTTTTTT
. TRBJ2-1 TRBV27 TRBD2 15 CASSSPGGAYNEQFF TGTGCCAGCAGTTCCCCGGGGGGGGCATATAATGAGCAGTTCTTC
. TRBJ2-5 TRBV5-4 . 13 CASSLAQQETQYF TGTGCCAGCAGCTTGGCCCAGCAAGAGACCCAGTACTTC
. TRBJ1-5 TRBV4-3 TRBD1 17 CASSQDTGGRSNQPQHF TGCGCCAGCAGCCAAGATACAGGGGGAAGGAGCAATCAGCCCCAGCATTTT
. TRBJ1-2 TRBV9 TRBD1 14 CASSPRQGIYGYTF TGTGCCAGCAGCCCACGACAGGGAATCTATGGCTACACCTTC
. TRBJ1-2 TRBV5-1 . 15 CASSPRQLGVGGYTF TGCGCCAGCAGCCCCAGACAGCTAGGAGTAGGAGGCTACACCTTC
. TRBJ2-3 TRBV7-9 . 14 CSSTAGGLWDTQYF TGTTCCAGCACAGCGGGTGGGTTGTGGGATACGCAGTATTTT
. TRBJ1-5 TRBV30 TRBD1 16 CAWSGDRGGSNQPQHF TGTGCCTGGAGTGGAGACAGGGGGGGAAGCAATCAGCCCCAGCATTTT
once TRBJ1-1 TRBV6-4 TRBD1 15 CASSPTGNENTEAFF TGTGCCAGCAGTCCGACAGGGAACGAGAACACTGAAGCTTTCTTT
few TRBJ2-5 TRBV29-1 TRBD2 13 CSVEREPEKTQYF TGCAGCGTTGAGCGGGAGCCGGAAAAGACCCAGTACTTC
. TRBJ2-3 TRBV27 . 14 CASSLYSSTDTQYF TGTGCCAGCAGTTTATACTCCTCCACAGATACGCAGTATTTT
. TRBJ2-1 TRBV9 . 15 CASSSRGGSYNEQFF TGTGCCAGCAGCTCCCGCGGAGGCTCCTACAATGAGCAGTTCTTC
. TRBJ1-5 TRBV27 . 13 CASSTRGGQPQHF TGTGCCAGCAGTACCCGGGGGGGGCAGCCCCAGCATTTT
. TRBJ1-6 TRBV15 . 17 CATSRDRDTRDNSPLHF TGTGCCACCAGCAGAGACCGGGACACCCGTGATAATTCACCCCTCCACTTT
few TRBJ1-2 TRBV6-1 . 13 CASSPGFLHGYTF TGTGCCAGCAGTCCGGGGTTTTTGCATGGCTACACCTTC
. TRBJ1-2 TRBV20-1 . 11 CSAGRLGGYTF TGCAGTGCAGGCAGACTTGGCGGCTACACCTTC
once TRBJ1-4 TRBV5-6 TRBD1 14 CASSSGTGVEKLFF TGTGCCAGCAGCTCCGGGACAGGGGTTGAAAAACTGTTTTTT
. TRBJ2-5 TRBV27 TRBD1 14 CASSLDRYQETQYF TGTGCCAGCAGTTTGGACAGGTACCAAGAGACCCAGTACTTC
. TRBJ2-5 TRBV11-1 TRBD1 15 CASRYSGTAAETQYF TGTGCCAGCCGATATTCCGGGACAGCCGCGGAGACCCAGTACTTC
. TRBJ2-1 TRBV19 TRBD1 17 CASIPSGVGQGFGEQFF TGTGCCAGTATCCCCTCCGGGGTCGGACAGGGGTTTGGTGAGCAGTTCTTC